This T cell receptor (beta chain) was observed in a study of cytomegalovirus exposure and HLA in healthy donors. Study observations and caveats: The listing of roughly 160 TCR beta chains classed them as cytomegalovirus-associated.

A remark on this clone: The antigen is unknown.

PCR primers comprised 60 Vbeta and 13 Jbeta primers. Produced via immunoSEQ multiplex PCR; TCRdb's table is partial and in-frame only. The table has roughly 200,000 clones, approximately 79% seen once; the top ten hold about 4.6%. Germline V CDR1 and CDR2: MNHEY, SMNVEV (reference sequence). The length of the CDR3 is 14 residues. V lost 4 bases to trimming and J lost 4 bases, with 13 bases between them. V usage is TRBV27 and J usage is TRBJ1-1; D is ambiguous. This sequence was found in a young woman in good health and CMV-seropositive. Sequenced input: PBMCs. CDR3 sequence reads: CASSSNRRGTEAFF. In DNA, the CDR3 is TGTGCCAGCAGTTCTAACCGACGGGGCACTGAAGCTTTCTTT.